Presented here are 28 T cell receptor beta chains from one specimen sequenced in a study of beta chain features in type 1 diabetes (dated by TCRdb to the late 2010s). Antigens of these TCRs are unknown. Preparation of the library involved the immunoSEQ multiplex PCR assay. The entire isolated RNA was reverse transcribed using the High Capacity cDNA Reverse Transcription Kit, and thus expressed TCRB transcripts were sequenced. Held by TCRdb, this immuneACCESS table contains in-frame sequences only and omits some clones. Under half of the omission traces to an unresolved V gene where checked; the cause of the rest is unknown. The sample has around 260,000 clones on record, around 20% of them singletons. Jointly, the top ten make up around 0.028% of the sample. Findings and caveats that apply to the study as a whole: In all four CD4+ subsets, TCRB CDR3 length was moderately but significantly shorter in type 1 diabetes patients.

The material sequenced was naive CD4+ T cells from blood. This specimen's cell subset or site label, interpreted: true naive CD4+ T cells. All receptors derive from a woman aged 40-49 years with type 1 diabetes.

The rearrangement uses TRBV18 and TRBJ2-3, with 8 bases fitting TRBD2. The ends lost 6 bases at V and 4 bases at J; junction bases unmatched: 9. The CDR3 has 15 amino acids. Germline V gene data show CDR1 as KGHSH and CDR2 as LQKENI. CDR3 sequence: CASSPSGSGADTQYF. The CDR3 region has the DNA TGTGCCAGCTCCCCCAGCGGGAGCGGCGCAGATACGCAGTATTTT.

The chain joins TRBV7-2 to TRBJ2-5, with D maybe TRBD1 (5 bases). Trimming shortened V by 3 bases and J by 4 bases, and 9 bases separated the two germline ends. Germline V CDR1 and CDR2: SGHTA, FQGNSA. This CDR3 has 13 amino acids. The CDR3 spells CASSFQGGETQYF. CDR3 DNA sequence: TGTGCCAGCAGCTTCCAGGGTGGAGAGACCCAGTACTTC.

The V and J genes are TRBV13 and TRBJ2-7; TRBD2 matches at 10 bases. Per germline, CDR1 PRHDT and CDR2 FYEKMQ (reference sequence). The CDR3 length is 16 residues. V shed 2 bases, J shed 0 bases, and the junction held 4 bases outside the gene matches. CDR3 bases: TGTGCCAGCAGCTTACGGAGCGGGAGGGTCTCCTACGAGCAGTACTTC. Amino acid sequence: CASSLRSGRVSYEQYF.

J is TRBJ2-3 and V is TRBV5-4; TRBD1 aligns across 9 bases. This CDR3 comprises 14 residues. Trimming cost V 4 bases and J 4 bases; bases outside gene matches: 4. Germline CDR1 reads SGHNT; CDR2 reads YYREEE (reference sequence). CDR3 loop: CASSLTGGADTQYF. The CDR3 coding sequence is TGTGCCAGCAGCCTAACAGGGGGCGCAGATACGCAGTATTTT.

The CDR3 coding sequence is TGTGCCAGCAGCCAATTGGCCCAGAGGGAGACCCAGTACTTC. It specifies CASSQLAQRETQYF. The chain combines TRBV14 with TRBJ2-5; D unclear. V lost 2 bases to trimming and J lost 5 bases, with 12 bases between them. The CDR3 length is 14 residues. From germline, CDR1 is SGHDN and CDR2 FVKESK.

The chain recombines TRBV9 with TRBJ1-1; 8 positions match TRBD1. The ends lost 4 bases at V and 4 bases at J; junction bases unmatched: 9. CDR1 is SGDLS and CDR2 is YYNGEE in the germline V gene. The CDR3 loop spans 15 amino acids. The CDR3 DNA is TGTGCCAGCAGCCCGAACAGGGGGTTCGGCACTGAAGCTTTCTTT. As protein: CASSPNRGFGTEAFF. The full variable domain, rest sourced from reference TRBV9 and TRBJ1-1, is DSGVTQTPKHLITATGQRVTLRCSPRSGDLSVYWYQQSLDQGLQFLIQYYNGEERAKGNILERFSAQQFPDLHSELNLSSLELGDSALYFCASSPNRGFGTEAFFGQGTRLTVV.

This sequence joins TRBV29-1 and TRBJ2-3; D is unresolved. V shed 2 bases and J shed 2 bases, with 5 bases lying between them. This CDR3 is built from 12 residues. Germline V gene sequence: CDR1 SQVTM, CDR2 ANQGSEA. The CDR3 sequence is CSVERATDTQYF. Here the CDR3 DNA reads TGCAGCGTTGAACGAGCCACAGATACGCAGTATTTT.

The sample holds a few counts of this clone. The chain recombines TRBV28 with TRBJ2-3; weak D call: TRBD1 (6 bases). Germline V CDR1 and CDR2: MDHEN, SYDVKM. V was cut by 2 bases and J by 2 bases, with 14 bases left in between. The CDR3 is 16 amino acids. The CDR3 here is CASSLPRPGDTDTQYF. The CDR3 DNA is TGTGCCAGCAGTTTACCGAGACCAGGGGACACAGATACGCAGTATTTT.

This clone has a single count. The CDR3 nucleotides are TGCGCCAGCAGCCAAGGTGCAAGGGGCCAGGCAGATACGCAGTATTTT. Residues: CASSQGARGQADTQYF. This rearrangement joins TRBV4-3 to TRBJ2-3; a weak D match, TRBD1 (5 bases). The V gene lost 1 base and the J gene lost 4 bases, with 15 bases spanning the gap. Per the germline V gene, CDR1 is LGHNA and CDR2 is YSLEER. This CDR3 is built from 16 residues.

The gene calls are TRBV11-2 and TRBJ1-5; a possible D gene is TRBD1 (5 bases). V was shortened by 1 base and J by 6 bases, with 13 bases between the two germline ends. The germline V gene has CDR1 SGHAT and CDR2 FQNNGV. The CDR3 is 15 amino acids. The CDR3 region has the DNA TGTGCCAGCAGCTTAGGGCAGGGCGTAGGTCAGCCCCAGCATTTT. This gives the protein CASSLGQGVGQPQHF.

The gene calls are TRBV5-6 and TRBJ1-5; D is unresolved. The V gene lost 0 bases and the J gene lost 0 bases, with 7 bases spanning the gap. The CDR3 sequence is 15 residues long. The germline V gene encodes CDR1 SGHDT and CDR2 YYEEEE. CDR3 in DNA: TGTGCCAGCAGCTTGGCACATCTTAGCAATCAGCCCCAGCATTTT. It codes for CASSLAHLSNQPQHF.

The table lists this clone with a few counts. V gene TRBV7-2 combines with J gene TRBJ2-3; 10 bases align to TRBD2. V trimming: 4 bases; J trimming: 6 bases; junction bases outside the gene matches: 10. This CDR3 contains 16 residues. Germline V gives CDR1 SGHTA, CDR2 FQGNSA. This CDR3 reads CASSSRVGLATDTQYF. Here the CDR3 DNA reads TGTGCCAGCAGCTCGAGGGTGGGACTAGCGACGGATACGCAGTATTTT. Combining the CDR3 with reference TRBV7-2 and TRBJ2-3 gives the whole variable domain GAGVSQSPSNKVTEKGKDVELRCDPISGHTALYWYRQSLGQGLEFLIYFQGNSAPDKSGLPSDRFSAERTGGSVSTLTIQRTQQEDSAVYLCASSSRVGLATDTQYFGPGTRLTVL.

This clone occurred a few times. The sample has other DNA sequences that encode this CDR3 too. The chain recombines TRBV29-1 with TRBJ1-2; TRBD1 might be the D (6 bases). The ends were cut back, 4 bases at V and 7 bases at J, with 10 bases in the middle. The germline V gene encodes CDR1 SQVTM and CDR2 ANQGSEA. The CDR3 contains 11 residues. CDR3 residues: CSVGGGSGYTF. The CDR3 region has the DNA TGCAGCGTTGGGGGGGGCTCTGGCTACACCTTC.

This clone was found a few times. The CDR3 protein is CASSREGGSPLHF. CDR3 bases: TGCGCCAGCAGCCGGGAAGGTGGATCACCCCTCCACTTT. The J gene is TRBJ1-6, the V gene TRBV5-1; no definite D call. CDR3 length equals 13 residues. Germline CDR1 reads SGHRS; CDR2 reads YFSETQ. Deletions cut 4 bases from V and 10 bases from J, with 12 bases between.

The genes are TRBV11-1 and TRBJ2-7, with 12 nucleotides matching TRBD2. The CDR3 extends over 14 amino acids. The ends lost 5 bases at V and 2 bases at J; junction bases unmatched: 1. Germline V gives CDR1 SGHAT, CDR2 FQDESV (reference sequence). The CDR3 protein is CASSRLAGAYEQYF. Here the CDR3 DNA reads TGTGCCAGCAGCCGACTAGCGGGAGCCTACGAGCAGTACTTC.

The V call is TRBV28, the J call TRBJ2-1, with a weak D call TRBD1 (5 bases). The CDR3 is 15 amino acids. Trimming took 3 bases from V and 8 from J, leaving 17 bases between them. Germline CDR1 MDHEN, CDR2 SYDVKM. The CDR3 coding sequence is TGTGCCAGCAGTTTCGCAGGGCAGTCCCGAGATGAGCAGTTCTTC. Protein sequence: CASSFAGQSRDEQFF.

This clone has just a few counts. The rearrangement uses TRBV4-1 and TRBJ2-3; TRBD2 might be the D (6 bases). The length of the CDR3 is 17 residues. Trimming cost V 5 bases and J 0 bases, with 18 bases left between them. CDR1 is MGHRA and CDR2 is YSYEKL in the germline V gene. The CDR3 sequence: CASSASHGGTSTDTQYF. CDR3 DNA sequence: TGCGCCAGCAGCGCCAGTCATGGGGGGACTAGCACAGATACGCAGTATTTT.

V usage is TRBV7-2 and J usage is TRBJ1-2; TRBD1 matches 7 bases. Germline V gene lookup returns CDR1 SGHTA and CDR2 FQGNSA. This CDR3 spans 14 amino acids. Germline trimming cut 5 bases from V and 8 bases from J; bases unmatched to any gene: 11. This CDR3 is CASSQDRDLGGYTF. The CDR3 nucleotides are TGTGCCAGCAGCCAAGACAGGGACTTAGGAGGCTACACCTTC.

The rearrangement joins TRBV29-1 to TRBJ1-1; TRBD1 agrees at 9 bases. Per germline, CDR1 SQVTM and CDR2 ANQGSEA. The CDR3 covers 16 residues. Trimming cost V 6 bases and J 1 base; bases outside gene matches: 12. DNA of the CDR3: TGCAGCGTGGCCAGCGGGTGGGACAGGGCGAACACTGAAGCTTTCTTT. This sequence encodes CSVASGWDRANTEAFF.

The J gene is TRBJ2-3, the V gene TRBV9; 10 bases map to TRBD2. Germline CDR1 is SGDLS and CDR2 is YYNGEE. The CDR3 is 18 residues long. The V gene end was trimmed by 6 bases and the J gene end by 0 bases; junction bases not matched to a gene: 13. CDR3 DNA: TGTGCCAGCAACACCGGGACTAGCGACGGGGGTAGCACAGATACGCAGTATTTT. The encoded protein is CASNTGTSDGGSTDTQYF.

V and J are TRBV7-2 and TRBJ2-2; the D is unclear. Germline V lookup: CDR1 SGHTA, CDR2 FQGNSA. The V gene lost 1 base and the J gene lost 2 bases, with 8 bases spanning the gap. This CDR3 comprises 15 residues. CDR3 DNA: TGTGCCAGCAGCTTAGTGCGGATAAACACCGGGGAGCTGTTTTTT. Protein product: CASSLVRINTGELFF. Variable domain in full (rest from reference TRBV7-2 and TRBJ2-2): GAGVSQSPSNKVTEKGKDVELRCDPISGHTALYWYRQSLGQGLEFLIYFQGNSAPDKSGLPSDRFSAERTGGSVSTLTIQRTQQEDSAVYLCASSLVRINTGELFFGEGSRLTVL.

The chain employs TRBV23-1 and TRBJ1-2; D not resolved. TRBV23-1 is an ORF for which the function is uncertain. The CDR3 extends over 11 amino acids. The V gene lost 4 bases and the J gene lost 6 bases, with 6 bases spanning the gap. In DNA, the CDR3 is TGCGCCAGCAGTCTCGGTCATGGCTACACCTTC. Protein sequence: CASSLGHGYTF.

This clone appeared a few times. The chain uses TRBV6-5 and TRBJ1-2; a possible D gene is TRBD1 (5 bases). Germline V gene lookup returns CDR1 MNHEY and CDR2 SVGAGI. The V end was cut by 7 bases, the J end by 9 bases, with 18 bases between. CDR3 length equals 13 residues. CDR3 nucleotide sequence: TGTGCCAGCACCAACGGGGGTGGTGGAAGCTACACCTTC. It specifies CASTNGGGGSYTF.

This clone was recorded a few times. J is TRBJ2-7 and V is TRBV14; the match to TRBD2 covers 9 bases. The CDR3 contains 15 residues. The V gene's germline CDR1 is SGHDN and CDR2 FVKESK. The ends lost 4 bases at V and 3 bases at J; junction bases unmatched: 7. The CDR3 spells CASSPTGTSYYEQYF. The CDR3 DNA is TGTGCCAGCAGCCCCACCGGGACTAGCTACTACGAGCAGTACTTC.

V gene TRBV18 combines with J gene TRBJ2-1, with TRBD2 as a possible D gene (6 bases). Trimming took 4 bases from V and 8 from J, leaving 12 bases between them. This CDR3 is 13 amino acids long. Germline-derived CDR1 and CDR2 are KGHSH and LQKENI. CDR3 bases: TGTGCCAGCTCACTGACTAGAAGCGATGAGCAGTTCTTC. Its translation: CASSLTRSDEQFF.

This clone has a handful of counts. The rearrangement joins TRBV13 to TRBJ2-7, with D maybe TRBD2 (5 bases). The CDR3 extends over 14 amino acids. CDR1 and CDR2 from the germline V gene are PRHDT and FYEKMQ (reference sequence). V lost 3 bases, J lost 0 bases, and 9 bases lay in between. CDR3 region: CASSLYTSSYEQYF. CDR3 in DNA: TGTGCCAGCAGCTTGTATACTAGCTCCTACGAGCAGTACTTC.

The CDR3 DNA sequence: TGTGCCAGCAGCCACAGGGCAGATACGCAGTATTTT. Protein product: CASSHRADTQYF. This chain links TRBV28 with TRBJ2-3, with D possibly being TRBD1 (6 bases). Trimming removed 6 bases at V and 4 bases at J, with 8 bases between. Germline V gene lookup returns CDR1 MDHEN and CDR2 SYDVKM. This CDR3 has 12 amino acids. Full variable domain (missing parts from reference TRBV28 and TRBJ2-3): DVKVTQSSRYLVKRTGEKVFLECVQDMDHENMFWYRQDPGLGLRLIYFSYDVKMKEKGDIPEGYSVSREKKERFSLILESASTNQTSMYLCASSHRADTQYFGPGTRLTVL.

V gene TRBV21-1 combines with J gene TRBJ1-2; whether TRBD1, the table's D call, matches the DNA was not checked. TRBV21-1 is a pseudogene. The CDR3 covers 12 residues. CDR3 sequence reads: CASIRTGGGYTF. For the CDR3, the DNA is TGTGCCAGCATCCGGACAGGAGGCGGCTACACCTTC.